This T cell receptor (beta chain) was recovered during a study of T cell changes during pregnancy in multiple sclerosis. Clones were read by immunoSEQ multiplex PCR, and TCRdb kept only the in-frame ones, dropping some. The table lists tens of thousands of clones, 92% of them singletons, with around 0.25% in the top ten. The CDR3 sequence is 18 residues long. The ends were cut back, 4 bases at V and 1 base at J, with 20 bases in the middle. Germline assignment: CDR1 KGHSH and CDR2 LQKENI. This clonotype originated in a female donor with multiple sclerosis, enrolled in a pregnancy study. V usage is TRBV18 and J usage is TRBJ2-1; tentative D call: TRBD1 (6 bases). The sample here was CD4+ T cells from peripheral blood mononuclear cells, taken in the third trimester of pregnancy. CDR3 amino acids: CASSLRQQGLGSYNEQFF. The CDR3 region has the DNA TGTGCCAGCTCACTAAGGCAACAGGGTTTGGGATCCTACAATGAGCAGTTCTTC. Full variable domain (rest looked up from reference TRBV18 and TRBJ2-1): NAGVMQNPRHLVRRRGQEARLRCSPMKGHSHVYWYRQLPEEGLKFMVYLQKENIIDESGMPKERFSAEFPKEGPSILRIQQVVRGDSAAYFCASSLRQQGLGSYNEQFFGPGTRLTVL.